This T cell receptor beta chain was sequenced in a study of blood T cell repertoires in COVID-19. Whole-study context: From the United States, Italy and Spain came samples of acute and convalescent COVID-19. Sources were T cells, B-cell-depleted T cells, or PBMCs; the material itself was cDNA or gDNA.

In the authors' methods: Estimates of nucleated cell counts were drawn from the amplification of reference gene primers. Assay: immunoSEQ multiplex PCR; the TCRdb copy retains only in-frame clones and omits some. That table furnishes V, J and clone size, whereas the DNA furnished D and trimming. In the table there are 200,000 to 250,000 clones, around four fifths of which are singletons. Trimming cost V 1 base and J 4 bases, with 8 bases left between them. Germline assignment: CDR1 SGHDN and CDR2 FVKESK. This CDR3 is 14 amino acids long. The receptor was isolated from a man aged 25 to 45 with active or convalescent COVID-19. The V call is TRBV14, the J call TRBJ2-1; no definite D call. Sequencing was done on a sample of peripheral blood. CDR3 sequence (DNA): TGTGCCAGCAGCCAAGCTGTAGCTTACAATGAGCAGTTCTTC. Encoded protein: CASSQAVAYNEQFF.